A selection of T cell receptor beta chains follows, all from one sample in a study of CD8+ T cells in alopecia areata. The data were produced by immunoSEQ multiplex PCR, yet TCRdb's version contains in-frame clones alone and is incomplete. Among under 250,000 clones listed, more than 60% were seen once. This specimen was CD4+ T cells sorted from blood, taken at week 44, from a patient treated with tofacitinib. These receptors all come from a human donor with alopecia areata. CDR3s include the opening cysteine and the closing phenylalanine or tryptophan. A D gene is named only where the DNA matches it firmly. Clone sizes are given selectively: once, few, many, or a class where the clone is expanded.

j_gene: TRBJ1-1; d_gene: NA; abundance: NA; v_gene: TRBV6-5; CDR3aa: CASRDGSLNTEAFF; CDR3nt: TGTGCCAGCAGGGACGGGAGCTTGAACACTGAAGCTTTCTTT
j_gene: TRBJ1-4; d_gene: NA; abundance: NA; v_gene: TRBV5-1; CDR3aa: CASSLGRAGEKLFF; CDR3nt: TGCGCCAGCAGCTTGGGGAGGGCCGGTGAAAAACTGTTTTTT
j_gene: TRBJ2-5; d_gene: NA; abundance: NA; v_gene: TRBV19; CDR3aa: CASSPLEGGGETQYF; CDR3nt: TGTGCCAGTAGTCCCCTTGAGGGGGGAGGTGAGACCCAGTACTTC
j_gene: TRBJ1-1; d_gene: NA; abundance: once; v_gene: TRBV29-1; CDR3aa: CSVVDTEAFF; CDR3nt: TGCAGCGTTGTAGACACGGAAGCTTTCTTT
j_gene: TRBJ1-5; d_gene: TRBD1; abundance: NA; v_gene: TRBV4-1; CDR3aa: CASSQGFPGQHNQPQHF; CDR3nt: TGCGCCAGCAGCCAAGGCTTTCCGGGACAGCACAATCAGCCCCAGCATTTT
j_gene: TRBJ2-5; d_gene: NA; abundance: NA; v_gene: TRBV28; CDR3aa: CASSTGGETQYF; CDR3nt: TGTGCCAGCAGTACCGGTGGGGAGACCCAGTACTTC
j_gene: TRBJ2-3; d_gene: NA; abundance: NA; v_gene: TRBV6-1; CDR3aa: CASSWGVSTDTQYF; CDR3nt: TGTGCCAGCAGTTGGGGGGTCTCCACAGATACGCAGTATTTT
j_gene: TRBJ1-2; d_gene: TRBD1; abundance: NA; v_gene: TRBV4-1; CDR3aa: CASSQADRGGGYTF; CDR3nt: TGCGCCAGCAGCCAAGCCGACAGGGGCGGTGGCTACACCTTC
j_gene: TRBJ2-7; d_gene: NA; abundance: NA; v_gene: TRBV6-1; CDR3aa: CASSPQIRRGYEQYF; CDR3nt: TGTGCCAGCAGTCCTCAGATCCGAAGGGGGTACGAGCAGTACTTC
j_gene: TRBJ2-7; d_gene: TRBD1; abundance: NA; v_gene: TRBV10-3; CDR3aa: CAIRETGGAGEQYF; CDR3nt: TGTGCCATCAGGGAGACAGGGGGCGCGGGCGAGCAGTACTTC
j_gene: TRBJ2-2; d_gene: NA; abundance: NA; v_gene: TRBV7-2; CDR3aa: CASSPHGGVTTGELFF; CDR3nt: TGTGCCAGCAGCCCGCATGGGGGTGTGACGACCGGGGAGCTGTTTTTT
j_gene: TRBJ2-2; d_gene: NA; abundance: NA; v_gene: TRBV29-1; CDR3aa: CSVEDGGRGVTGELFF; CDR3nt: TGCAGCGTTGAAGATGGGGGGCGAGGGGTAACCGGGGAGCTGTTTTTT
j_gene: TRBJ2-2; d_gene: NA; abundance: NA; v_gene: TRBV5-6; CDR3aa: CASSHPGTIIGELFF; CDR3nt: TGTGCCAGCAGCCATCCCGGGACAATAATCGGGGAGCTGTTTTTT
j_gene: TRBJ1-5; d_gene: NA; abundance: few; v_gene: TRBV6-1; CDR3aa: CASNPNSNSNQPQHF; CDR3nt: TGTGCCAGCAATCCTAACAGCAATAGCAATCAGCCCCAGCATTTT
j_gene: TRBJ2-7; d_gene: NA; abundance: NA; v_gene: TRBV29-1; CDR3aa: CSASTGGIYEQYF; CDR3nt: TGCAGCGCCTCGACAGGAGGGATCTACGAGCAGTACTTC
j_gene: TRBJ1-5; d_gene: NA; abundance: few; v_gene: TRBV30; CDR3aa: CAWSFRGRYQPQHF; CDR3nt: TGTGCCTGGAGTTTCAGGGGTCGTTATCAGCCCCAGCATTTT
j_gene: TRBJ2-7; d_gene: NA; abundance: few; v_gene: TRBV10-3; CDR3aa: CAAKAGNSYEQYF; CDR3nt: TGTGCCGCAAAGGCGGGCAACTCCTACGAGCAGTACTTC
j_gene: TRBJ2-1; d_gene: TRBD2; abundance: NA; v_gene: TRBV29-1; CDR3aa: CSVESLAGGYNEQFF; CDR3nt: TGCAGCGTTGAAAGCCTAGCGGGGGGGTACAATGAGCAGTTCTTC
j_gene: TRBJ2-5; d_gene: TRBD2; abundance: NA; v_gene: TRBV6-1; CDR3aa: CASSEWTSGGETQYF; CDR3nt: TGTGCCAGCAGTGAGTGGACTAGCGGGGGTGAGACCCAGTACTTC
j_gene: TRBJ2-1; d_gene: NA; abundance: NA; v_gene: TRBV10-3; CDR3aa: CAISDGPGEDEQFF; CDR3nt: TGTGCCATCAGTGACGGGCCAGGGGAGGATGAGCAGTTCTTC
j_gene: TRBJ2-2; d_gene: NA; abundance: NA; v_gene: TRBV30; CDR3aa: CAWSPGRSGELFF; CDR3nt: TGTGCCTGGTCGCCGGGACGGTCGGGGGAGCTGTTTTTT
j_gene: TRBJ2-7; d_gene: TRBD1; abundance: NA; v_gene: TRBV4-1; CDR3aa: CASSQELGQGYEQYF; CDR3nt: TGCGCCAGCAGCCAAGAGTTAGGACAGGGATACGAGCAGTACTTC
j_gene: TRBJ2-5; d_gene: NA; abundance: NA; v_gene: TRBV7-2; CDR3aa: CASSLARLGQETQYF; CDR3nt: TGTGCCAGCAGCTTAGCCCGCCTAGGCCAAGAGACCCAGTACTTC
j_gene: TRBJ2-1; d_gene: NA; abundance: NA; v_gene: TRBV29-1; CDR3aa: CSVFMDTVYNEQFF; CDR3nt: TGCAGCGTTTTCATGGACACCGTATACAATGAGCAGTTCTTC
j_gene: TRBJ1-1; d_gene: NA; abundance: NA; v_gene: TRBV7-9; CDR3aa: CASSDPETGNTEAFF; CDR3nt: TGTGCCAGCAGCGATCCTGAAACAGGGAACACTGAAGCTTTCTTT
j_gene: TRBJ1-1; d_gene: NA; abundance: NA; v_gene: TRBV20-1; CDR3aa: CSAITGTEAFF; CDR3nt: TGCAGTGCTATAACGGGCACTGAAGCTTTCTTT
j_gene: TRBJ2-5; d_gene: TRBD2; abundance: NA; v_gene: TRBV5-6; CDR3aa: CASSLVLAGGPRGETQYF; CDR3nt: TGTGCCAGCAGCTTGGTGCTAGCGGGGGGGCCGAGGGGAGAGACCCAGTACTTC
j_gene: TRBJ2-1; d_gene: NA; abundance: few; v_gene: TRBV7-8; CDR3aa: CASSPPPPGRQFF; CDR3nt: TGTGCCAGCAGCCCACCTCCACCGGGCCGGCAGTTCTTC
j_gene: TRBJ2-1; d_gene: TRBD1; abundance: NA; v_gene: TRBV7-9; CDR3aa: CASSRMDRTNEQFF; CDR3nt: TGTGCCAGCAGCCGCATGGACAGGACCAATGAGCAGTTCTTC
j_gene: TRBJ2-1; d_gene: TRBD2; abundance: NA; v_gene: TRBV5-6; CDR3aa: CASSSNPGGKQFF; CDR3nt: TGTGCCAGCAGCTCGAACCCGGGAGGTAAGCAGTTCTTC
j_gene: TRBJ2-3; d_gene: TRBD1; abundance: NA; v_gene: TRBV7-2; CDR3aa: CASSPQGQASTDTQYF; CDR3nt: TGTGCCAGCAGCCCCCAGGGACAGGCTAGCACAGATACGCAGTATTTT
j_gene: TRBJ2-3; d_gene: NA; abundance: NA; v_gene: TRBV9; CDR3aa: CASSGSADTQYF; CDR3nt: TGTGCCAGCAGCGGATCAGCGGATACGCAGTATTTT
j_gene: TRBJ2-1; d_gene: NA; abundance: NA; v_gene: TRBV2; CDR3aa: CASARGNEQFF; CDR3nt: TGTGCCAGCGCTAGGGGTAATGAGCAGTTCTTC
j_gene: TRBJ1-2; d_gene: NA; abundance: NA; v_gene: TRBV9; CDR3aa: CASSVVESYGYTF; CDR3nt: TGTGCCAGCAGCGTAGTAGAGTCCTATGGCTACACCTTC
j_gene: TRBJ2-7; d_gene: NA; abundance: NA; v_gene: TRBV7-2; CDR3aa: CASRREGAYEQYF; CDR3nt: TGTGCCAGCAGGCGCGAGGGAGCCTACGAGCAGTACTTC
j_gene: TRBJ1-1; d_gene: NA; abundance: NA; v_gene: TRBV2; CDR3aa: CASCDWAVTTEAFF; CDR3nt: TGTGCCAGTTGTGACTGGGCGGTGACCACTGAAGCTTTCTTT
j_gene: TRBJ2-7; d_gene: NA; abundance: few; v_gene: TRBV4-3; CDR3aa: CASSQEAAGGYEQYF; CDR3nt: TGCGCCAGCAGCCAAGAAGCAGCGGGCGGGTACGAGCAGTACTTC
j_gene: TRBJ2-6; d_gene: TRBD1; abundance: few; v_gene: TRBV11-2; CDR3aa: CASSPGTGQPRANVLTF; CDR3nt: TGTGCCAGCAGCCCGGGGACAGGGCAGCCCCGGGCCAACGTCCTGACTTTC
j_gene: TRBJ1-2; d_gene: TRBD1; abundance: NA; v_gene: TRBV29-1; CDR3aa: CSVDGGQEIYGYTF; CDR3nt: TGCAGCGTTGATGGGGGACAGGAGATCTATGGCTACACCTTC
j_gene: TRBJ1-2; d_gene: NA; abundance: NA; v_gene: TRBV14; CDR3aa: CASSRGVRGADGYTF; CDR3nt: TGTGCCAGCAGCCGCGGGGTTCGAGGGGCAGATGGCTACACCTTC
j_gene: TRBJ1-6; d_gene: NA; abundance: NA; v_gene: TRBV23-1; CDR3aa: CATIWCSGETNSPLHF; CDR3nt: TGCGCCACAATTTGGTGTTCTGGGGAGACGAATTCACCCCTCCACTTT
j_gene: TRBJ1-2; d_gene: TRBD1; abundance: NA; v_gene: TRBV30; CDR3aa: CAWSDRDRVYGYTF; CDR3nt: TGTGCCTGGTCTGACCGGGACAGGGTCTATGGCTACACCTTC
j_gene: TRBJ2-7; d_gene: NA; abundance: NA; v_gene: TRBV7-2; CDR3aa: CASSLALVFSYEQYF; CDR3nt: TGTGCCAGCAGCTTAGCGCTCGTCTTCTCCTACGAGCAGTACTTC
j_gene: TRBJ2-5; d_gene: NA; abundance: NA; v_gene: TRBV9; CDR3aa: CASSVELSGTQYF; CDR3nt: TGTGCCAGCAGCGTAGAACTGTCGGGGACCCAGTACTTC
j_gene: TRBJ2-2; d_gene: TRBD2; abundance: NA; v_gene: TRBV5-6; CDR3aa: CASSFRLAANTGELFF; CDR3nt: TGTGCCAGCAGCTTCCGACTAGCGGCGAACACCGGGGAGCTGTTTTTT
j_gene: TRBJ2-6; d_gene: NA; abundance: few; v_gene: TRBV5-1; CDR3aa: CASSLFPGANVLTF; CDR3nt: TGCGCCAGCAGCTTGTTTCCTGGGGCCAACGTCCTGACTTTC
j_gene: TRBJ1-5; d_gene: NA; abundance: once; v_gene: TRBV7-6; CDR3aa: CASSPDSNQPQHF; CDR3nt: TGTGCCAGCAGCCCCGACAGCAATCAGCCCCAGCATTTT
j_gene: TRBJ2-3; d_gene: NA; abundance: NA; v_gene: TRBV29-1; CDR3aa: CSVEGAPTDTQYF; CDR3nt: TGCAGCGTTGAGGGGGCCCCCACAGATACGCAGTATTTT